This record covers a single TCR beta chain. What it binds is not known. Samples were taken several times over chemoradiotherapy. The germline V gene encodes CDR1 SGHRS and CDR2 YFSETQ. The junction had 7 bases not matched to a gene; V was cut back by 4 bases and J by 8 bases. The CDR3 runs 14 residues. This sample stems from a study of chemoradiotherapy in HPV16-positive cancers. Overall study: Functional T-cell assays on two HPV16-positive patients' cells defined candidate HPV-specific clones and common TCR motifs.

Overall study findings and caveats: Candidate HPV-specific clones and E7-related TCR motifs grew in tumor during treatment. For HPV16-positive patients, expanding HPV-responsive T cells associated with longer recurrence-free survival.

Clones were sequenced by immunoSEQ multiplex PCR, and TCRdb holds only the in-frame ones, with some missing. This sample has around 15,000 clones, with 79% found just once. The specimen was taken from a patient who underwent chemoradiotherapy. This rearrangement joins TRBV5-1 to TRBJ1-4, with TRBD1 identical over 8 bases. The clonotype originates from a human donor with HPV-associated anogenital cancer. The CDR3 nucleotides read TGCGCCAGCAGCCCCAGGGGGCTGGGAGAAAAACTGTTTTTT. Its protein is CASSPRGLGEKLFF.